A selection of T cell receptor beta chains follows, all from one sample in a study of T-cell reconstitution after alpha-beta-depleted transplantation in children. One entry per CDR3 protein, called by TCRdb with MiXCR from the PCR reads. Of some 840,000 distinct CDR3 sequences in the sample, roughly 16% were seen once. Material: PBMCs, mostly from graft donor cells, obtained 360 days after TCRalphabeta/CD19-depleted stem cell transplant. These TCRs come from a male patient aged 10 to 17 who had a stem cell transplant for acute lymphoblastic leukemia, so the T cells may come from the graft donor. Both conserved end residues are part of each CDR3. Each record gives: J gene, D gene, V gene, clone size, CDR3 DNA, CDR3 protein. D genes are given only for firm matches. Size is omitted from some rows. Given values are once, few, many or a class for expanded clones.

>TRBJ2-1|.|TRBV20-1|few
TGCAGTGTGCTGAACAGGGAGAATGAGCAGTTCTTC
CSVLNRENEQFF
>TRBJ2-7|TRBD2|TRBV2|few
TGTGCCAGCGCGGGCGGGAGCTGGAGGTACGAGCAGTACTTC
CASAGGSWRYEQYF
>TRBJ1-3|.|TRBV12-3/TRBV12-4|many
TGTGCCAGCAGCCCCTGGGTCTCTGGAAACACCATATATTTT
CASSPWVSGNTIYF
>TRBJ2-7|TRBD2|TRBV5-1|.
TGCGCCAGCAGCTTGGCGGCTAGCGGGGGTCGGTACGAGCAGTACTTC
CASSLAASGGRYEQYF
>TRBJ2-7|.|TRBV30|.
TGTGCCTGGAGTTATGCCAGAGCCCTCTACGAGCAGTACTTC
CAWSYARALYEQYF
>TRBJ2-7|.|TRBV4-2|few
TGTGCCAGCAGCCAAACCGGGACCTCACAGGAAAGGCAGTACTTC
CASSQTGTSQERQYF
>TRBJ1-2|TRBD1|TRBV2|once
TGTGCCAGCATGGACAGGGGGCGCGGCTATGGCTACACCTTC
CASMDRGRGYGYTF
>TRBJ2-1|TRBD2|TRBV6-2/TRBV6-3|.
TGTGCCAGCAGTTACTCAAGAGTCGTCACTAGCGGGAGGGCCGGGGGCTACAATGAGCAGTTCTTC
CASSYSRVVTSGRAGGYNEQFF
>TRBJ2-3|TRBD2|TRBV29-1|.
TGCAGCGTTGAAGGTCTGCGGGAGGCCCAGGGGTGGGATACGCAGTATTTT
CSVEGLREAQGWDTQYF
>TRBJ2-5|.|TRBV5-1|few
TGCGCCAGCAGCTTGGAGACGTCCGGGGGAATGGAGACCCAGTACTTC
CASSLETSGGMETQYF
>TRBJ1-3|.|TRBV13|.
TGTGCCAGCAGCTTGCGTCCGGGGACCGGAAACACCATATATTTT
CASSLRPGTGNTIYF
>TRBJ1-1|.|TRBV30|.
TGTGCCTGGAGTGTATACTGGCAGGAGAGGGCTTTCTTT
CAWSVYWQERAFF
>TRBJ2-7|.|TRBV29-1|few
TGCAGCGTTGCCCGGACAGACTCCTACGAGCAGTACTTC
CSVARTDSYEQYF
>TRBJ2-7|TRBD2|TRBV5-6|few
TGTGCCAGCAGCCTCCCGACTAGCGGGAGCGAGCAGTACTTC
CASSLPTSGSEQYF
>TRBJ2-3|.|TRBV10-3|few
TGTGCCATCAGTGAGACCCACGGGCGGTCCAGCACAGATACGCAGTATTTT
CAISETHGRSSTDTQYF
>TRBJ2-7|TRBD1|TRBV27|few
TGTGCCAGCAGGGGACAGGGCCCCTACGAGCAGTACTTC
CASRGQGPYEQYF
>TRBJ2-7|TRBD2|TRBV7-8|.
TGTGCCAGCAGCCGTCGACTAGCGGGAGTTCCCTACGAGCAGTACTTC
CASSRRLAGVPYEQYF
>TRBJ2-7|TRBD2|TRBV29-1|many
TGCAGCGGATTGACTAGCGGGAGGGTAGACGAGCAGTACTTC
CSGLTSGRVDEQYF
>TRBJ1-1|.|TRBV7-3|many
TGTGCCAGCAGCCTGTGGACAGTTCAAGGGATGAACACTGAAGCTTTCTTT
CASSLWTVQGMNTEAFF
>TRBJ2-7|.|TRBV5-1|many
TGCGCCAGCAGCTTGGCCGGGACGGGCAACTACGAGCAGTACTTC
CASSLAGTGNYEQYF
>TRBJ1-3|.|TRBV5-1|.
TGCGCCAGCAGTCCTGCCGGGCTTTTCACTGGAAACACCATATATTTT
CASSPAGLFTGNTIYF
>TRBJ2-1|TRBD2|TRBV11-2|few
TGTGCCAGCAGCGGGACTAGCGGGAATTTCAATGAGCAGTTCTTC
CASSGTSGNFNEQFF
>TRBJ2-1|.|TRBV5-1|many
TGCGCCAGCAGCGGGGGAGTAGGTGAGAACAATGAGCAGTTCTTC
CASSGGVGENNEQFF
>TRBJ2-5|.|TRBV7-9|few
TGTGCCAGCACCACCTTTGCTAACCTTCGGCCGCAAGAGACCCAGTACTTC
CASTTFANLRPQETQYF
>TRBJ2-4|TRBD1|TRBV4-1|.
TGCGCCAGCAGCCAATCGGGACAGGGGGTCCTTACTGGCGGCAAAAACATTCAGTACTTC
CASSQSGQGVLTGGKNIQYF
>TRBJ1-2|.|TRBV28|.
TGTGCCAGCAGTTGGACAGCCCACTATGGCTACACCTTC
CASSWTAHYGYTF
>TRBJ2-2|.|TRBV4-2|few
TGTGCCAGCAGCCAACCGAGGAGGGCCGGGGAGCTGTTTTTT
CASSQPRRAGELFF
>TRBJ2-2|.|TRBV6-2/TRBV6-3|.
TGTGCCAGCACGGGTAGAAGGATTAACACCGGGGAGCTGTTTTTT
CASTGRRINTGELFF
>TRBJ1-1|TRBD1|TRBV6-2/TRBV6-3|.
TGTGCCAGCAGTTACTCGTGGACAGGGGGGTACACTGAAGCTTTCTTT
CASSYSWTGGYTEAFF
>TRBJ2-7|.|TRBV19|.
TGTGCCAGTAGTATTTCAGGGGCCGGCTACGAGCAGTACTTC
CASSISGAGYEQYF
>TRBJ2-7|.|TRBV28|.
TGTGCCAGCAGTTCCCGGACAGGGAGGGCCTACGAGCAGTACTTC
CASSSRTGRAYEQYF
>TRBJ2-2|.|TRBV29-1|.
TGCAGCGCCCCCGGGGGAGCCGGGGAGCTGTTTTTT
CSAPGGAGELFF
>TRBJ2-1|.|TRBV6-5|few
TGTGCCAGCAGTTCATACCGGACTAGGGGGGAGAGTGAGCAGTTCTTC
CASSSYRTRGESEQFF
>TRBJ2-3|.|TRBV5-1|.
TGCGCCAGCAGCGGCCTCGGGACGGGAACGGCAGATACGCAGTATTTT
CASSGLGTGTADTQYF
>TRBJ2-1|TRBD2|TRBV20-1|.
TGCAGTGCTAGAGATTTCGGGAGGTACTACAATGAGCAGTTCTTC
CSARDFGRYYNEQFF
>TRBJ1-1|.|TRBV12-3/TRBV12-4|once
TGTGCCAGCAGTTTAACTTTACTGAACACTGAAGCTTTCTTT
CASSLTLLNTEAFF
>TRBJ2-6|TRBD1|TRBV25-1|few
TGTGCCAGCAGCCCTCGGGACAGGGGGCTAGTTGGGGCCAACGTCCTGACTTTC
CASSPRDRGLVGANVLTF
>TRBJ2-7|.|TRBV20-1|many
TGCAGTGCCGTGGTTGGCGGGGTCTACTACGAGCAGTACTTC
CSAVVGGVYYEQYF
>TRBJ2-1|.|TRBV24-1|few
TGTGCCACCAGTGATTTGGGGCCCGCCCGGTTCTTC
CATSDLGPARFF
>TRBJ2-2|.|TRBV9|.
TGTGCCAGCAGCGCGCCGCCGGGACTCCCACCCGGGGAGCTGTTTTTT
CASSAPPGLPPGELFF